These 3 T cell receptor beta chains were sequenced from one sample in a study of beta chain features in type 1 diabetes. Their antigens are not known. The whole isolated RNA underwent reverse transcription, so sequencing captured expressed TCRB transcripts. This table comes from immunoSEQ multiplex PCR, and its TCRdb copy is limited to in-frame clones, with some not included. Found here are 300,000 to 450,000 clones, 10% to 15% of them singletons; the top ten hold about 0.01%. Points from the study as a whole: For Type 1 diabetes patients, all four CD4+ subsets carried TCRB CDR3s that were moderately but significantly shorter.

The sample consisted of naive CD4+ T cells from blood. The receptors were gathered from a woman under 30 with type 1 diabetes.

Turning to this clone: A read error may produce the germline difference seen at one junction end. The chain combines TRBV7-9 with TRBJ2-5; weak D call: TRBD1 (6 bases). In germline, CDR1 is SEHNR, CDR2 FQNEAQ (reference sequence). The CDR3 runs to 14 residues. In DNA, the CDR3 is TGTGCCAGCAGCTTAAGGGGGACGCAAGTGACCCAGTACTTC. Its protein product is CASSLRGTQVTQYF. Combining the CDR3 with reference TRBV7-9 and TRBJ2-5 gives the whole variable domain DTGVSQNPRHKITKRGQNVTFRCDPISEHNRLYWYRQTLGQGPEFLTYFQNEAQLEKSRLLSDRFSAERPKGSFSTLEIQRTEQGDSAMYLCASSLRGTQVTQYFGPGTRLLVL.

V is TRBV5-4 and J is TRBJ2-5; no clear D gene. Trimming took off 0 bases at V and 5 bases at J, with 8 bases between the two ends. The CDR3 has 13 amino acids. From germline, CDR1 is SGHNT and CDR2 YYREEE (reference sequence). CDR3 coding DNA: TGTGCCAGCAGCTTGGGGCACGGGGAGACCCAGTACTTC. It specifies CASSLGHGETQYF. The full variable domain, rest sourced from reference TRBV5-4 and TRBJ2-5, is ETGVTQSPTHLIKTRGQQVTLRCSSQSGHNTVSWYQQALGQGPQFIFQYYREEENGRGNFPPRFSGLQFPNYSSELNVNALELDDSALYLCASSLGHGETQYFGPGTRLLVL.

This clone was seen more than once but under ten times. The chain has TRBV9 and TRBJ2-7; 7 nucleotides line up with TRBD1. The CDR3 spans 15 residues. Germline trimming cut 0 bases from V and 0 bases from J; bases unmatched to any gene: 3. Germline-derived CDR1 and CDR2 are SGDLS and YYNGEE. Here the CDR3 reads CASSVAGTASYEQYF. In nucleotides, the CDR3 is TGTGCCAGCAGCGTAGCGGGGACAGCCTCCTACGAGCAGTACTTC.